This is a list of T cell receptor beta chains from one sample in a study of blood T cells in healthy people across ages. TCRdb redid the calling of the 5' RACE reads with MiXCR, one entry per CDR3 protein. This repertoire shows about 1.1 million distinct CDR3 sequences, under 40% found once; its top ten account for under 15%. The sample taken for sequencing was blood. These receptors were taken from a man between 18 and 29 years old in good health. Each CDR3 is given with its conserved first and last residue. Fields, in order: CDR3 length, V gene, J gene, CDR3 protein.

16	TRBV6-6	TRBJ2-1	CASSPFAGGPENEQFF
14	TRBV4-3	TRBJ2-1	CASSQRDRHNEQFF
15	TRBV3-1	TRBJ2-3	CASSPNGGRLDTQYF
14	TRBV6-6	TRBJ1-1	CASSYDGQRPEAFF
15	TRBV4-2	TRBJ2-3	CASSQVMSLTDTQYF
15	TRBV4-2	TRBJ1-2	CASSQVTGESYGYTF
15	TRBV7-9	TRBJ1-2	CASSLLVAGLYGYTF
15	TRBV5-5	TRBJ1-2	CASGYLESTVNGYTF
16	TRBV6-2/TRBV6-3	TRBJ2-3	CASSPPGVASTDTQYF
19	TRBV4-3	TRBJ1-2	CASSLPVPGQGASTYGYTF
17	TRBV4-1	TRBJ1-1	CASSQGRGGDKNTEAFF
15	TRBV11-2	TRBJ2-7	CASSLVPQGSYEQYF
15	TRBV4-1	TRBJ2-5	CASSLTGTLEETQYF
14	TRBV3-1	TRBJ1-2	CASSPPGTDYGYTF
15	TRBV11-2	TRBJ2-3	CASSLTAGTTDTQYF
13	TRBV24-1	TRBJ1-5	CATSSSANQPQHF
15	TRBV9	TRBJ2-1	CASSVDGIGTGEQFF
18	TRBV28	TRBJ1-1	CASSLRGQGRERNTEAFF
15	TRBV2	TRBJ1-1	CASTGGGPLNTEAFF
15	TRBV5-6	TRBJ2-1	CASSGLRSSYNEQFF
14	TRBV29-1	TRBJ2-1	CSVDVGTAYNEQFF
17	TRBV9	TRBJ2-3	CASSVVLAGASTDTQYF
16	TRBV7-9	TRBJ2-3	CASSQTTSGPLDTQDF
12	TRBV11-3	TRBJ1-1	CASSLDNTEAFF
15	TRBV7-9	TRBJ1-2	CASSEGTGPNYGYTF
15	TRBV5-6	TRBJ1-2	CASSSRGQGDYGYTF
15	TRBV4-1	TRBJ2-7	CASSPSFRETYEQYF
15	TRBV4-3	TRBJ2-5	CASSPGGLLQETQYF
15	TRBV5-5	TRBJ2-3	CASSFAGDRTDTQYF
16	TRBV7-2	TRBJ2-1	CAGSPGRAGQNNEQFF
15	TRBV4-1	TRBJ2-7	CASSQAQESSYEQYF
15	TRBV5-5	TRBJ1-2	CAGSPRGGQGTGYTF
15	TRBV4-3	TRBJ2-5	CASSQDSRGTWEQYF
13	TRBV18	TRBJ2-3	CASSPTTGVASYF
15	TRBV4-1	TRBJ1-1	CASSQEGRAGTEAFF
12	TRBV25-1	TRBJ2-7	CASSPFGREQYF
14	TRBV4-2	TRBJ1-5	CASSQDREFQPQHF
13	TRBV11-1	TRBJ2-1	CASSSDRDNEQFF
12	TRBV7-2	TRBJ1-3	CASSPPRNTVYF
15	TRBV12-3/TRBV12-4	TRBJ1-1	CASSPTGQINTEAFF
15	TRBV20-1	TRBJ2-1	CSAGAGTSGFHEQFF
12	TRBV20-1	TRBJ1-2	CSAREGRGFYTF
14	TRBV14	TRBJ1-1	CASSQGRGPTEAFF
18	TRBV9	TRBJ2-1	CASSYPLGGGVDSNEQFF
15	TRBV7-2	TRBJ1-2	CASSPPGQGPYGYTF
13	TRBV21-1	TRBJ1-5	CAGDGVGNQPQHF
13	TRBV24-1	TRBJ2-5	CATSDVHNNEQYF
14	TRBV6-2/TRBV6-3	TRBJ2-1	CASSPGWGVNEQFF
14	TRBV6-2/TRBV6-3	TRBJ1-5	CASNGGASNQPQHF
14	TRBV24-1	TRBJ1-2	CATSDQDSNYGYTF
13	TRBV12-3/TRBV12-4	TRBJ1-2	CASSVQVRYGYTF
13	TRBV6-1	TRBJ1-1	CASHALPYTEAFF
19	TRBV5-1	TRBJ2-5	CASSFGRGILGQGRNEQYF
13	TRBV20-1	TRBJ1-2	CSAPLPGLEGYTF
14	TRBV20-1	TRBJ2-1	CSALVRGFYNEQFF